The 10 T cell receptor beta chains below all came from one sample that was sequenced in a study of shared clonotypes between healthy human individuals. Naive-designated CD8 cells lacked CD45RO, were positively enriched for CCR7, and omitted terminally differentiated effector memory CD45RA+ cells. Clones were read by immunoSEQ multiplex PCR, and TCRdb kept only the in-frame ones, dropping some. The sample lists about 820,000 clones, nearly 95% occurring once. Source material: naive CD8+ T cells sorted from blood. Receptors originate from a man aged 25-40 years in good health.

This CDR3 reads CASSLVRDSIFNEQFF. The CDR3 nucleotides read TGTGCCAGCAGTCTAGTCCGGGACTCGATCTTCAATGAGCAGTTCTTC. The chain joins TRBV28 to TRBJ2-1, with a weak D call TRBD2 (6 bases). This CDR3 is 16 amino acids long. The V end was cut by 5 bases, the J end by 6 bases, with 20 bases between. Germline V CDR1 and CDR2: MDHEN, SYDVKM.

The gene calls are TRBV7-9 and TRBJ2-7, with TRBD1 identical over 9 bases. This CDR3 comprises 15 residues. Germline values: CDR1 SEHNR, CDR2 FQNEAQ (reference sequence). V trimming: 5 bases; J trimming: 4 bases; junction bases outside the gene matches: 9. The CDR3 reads CASSPGQGWYYEQYF. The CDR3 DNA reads TGTGCCAGCAGCCCAGGACAGGGGTGGTATTACGAGCAGTACTTC.

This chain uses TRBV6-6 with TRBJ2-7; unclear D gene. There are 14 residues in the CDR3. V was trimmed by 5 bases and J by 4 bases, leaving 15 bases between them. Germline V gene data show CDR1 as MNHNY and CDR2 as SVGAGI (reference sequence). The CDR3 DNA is TGTGCCAGCAGTAACCTGGATGCGAAATACGAGCAGTACTTC. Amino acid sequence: CASSNLDAKYEQYF.

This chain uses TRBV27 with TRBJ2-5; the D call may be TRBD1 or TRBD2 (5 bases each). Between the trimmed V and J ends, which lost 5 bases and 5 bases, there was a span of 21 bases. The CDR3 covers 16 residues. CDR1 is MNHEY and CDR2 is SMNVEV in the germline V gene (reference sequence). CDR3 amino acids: CASSHQITAWGETQYF. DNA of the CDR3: TGTGCCAGCAGTCACCAAATCACGGCCTGGGGGGAGACCCAGTACTTC.

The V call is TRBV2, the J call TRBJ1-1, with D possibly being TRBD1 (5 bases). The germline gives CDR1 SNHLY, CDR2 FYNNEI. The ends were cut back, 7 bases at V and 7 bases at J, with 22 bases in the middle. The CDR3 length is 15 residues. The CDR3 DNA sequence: TGTGCCAGCATCACGATCAAAGGGGCCCCAGGTGAAGCTTTCTTT. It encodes CASITIKGAPGEAFF.

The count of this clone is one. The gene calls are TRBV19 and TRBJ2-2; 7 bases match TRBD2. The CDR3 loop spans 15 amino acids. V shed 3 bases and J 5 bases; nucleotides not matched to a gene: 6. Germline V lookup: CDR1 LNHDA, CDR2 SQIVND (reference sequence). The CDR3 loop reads CASSILGGSTGELFF. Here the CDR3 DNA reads TGTGCCAGTAGTATCCTGGGGGGGAGTACCGGGGAGCTGTTTTTT.

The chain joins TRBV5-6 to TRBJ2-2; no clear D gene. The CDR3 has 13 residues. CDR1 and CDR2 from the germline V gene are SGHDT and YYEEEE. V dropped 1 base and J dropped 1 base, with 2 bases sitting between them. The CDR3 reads CASSLKNTGELFF. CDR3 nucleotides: TGTGCCAGCAGCTTGAAGAACACCGGGGAGCTGTTTTTT. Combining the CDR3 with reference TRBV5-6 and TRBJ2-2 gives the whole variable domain DAGVTQSPTHLIKTRGQQVTLRCSPKSGHDTVSWYQQALGQGPQFIFQYYEEEERQRGNFPDRFSGHQFPNYSSELNVNALLLGDSALYLCASSLKNTGELFFGEGSRLTVL.

The CDR3 loop reads CASSGGTDSGANVLTF. The CDR3 bases are TGTGCCAGCAGTGGTGGGACGGACTCTGGGGCCAACGTCCTGACTTTC. The chain has TRBV2 and TRBJ2-6, with D perhaps TRBD1 or TRBD2 (5 bases each). Germline CDR1 is SNHLY and CDR2 is FYNNEI. V was cut by 4 bases and J by 0 bases, with 10 bases left in between. The CDR3 is 16 amino acids.

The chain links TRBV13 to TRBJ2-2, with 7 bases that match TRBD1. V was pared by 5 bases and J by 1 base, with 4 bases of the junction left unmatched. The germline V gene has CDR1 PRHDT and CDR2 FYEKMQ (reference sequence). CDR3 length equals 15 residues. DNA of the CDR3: TGTGCCAGCAGCCCCGGGACAGAGAACACCGGGGAGCTGTTTTTT. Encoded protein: CASSPGTENTGELFF.

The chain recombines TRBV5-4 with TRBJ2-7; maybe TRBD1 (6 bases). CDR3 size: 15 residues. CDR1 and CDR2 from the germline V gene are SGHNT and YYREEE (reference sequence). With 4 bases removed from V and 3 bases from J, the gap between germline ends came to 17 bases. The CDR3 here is CASSPGEGQGYEQYF. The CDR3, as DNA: TGTGCCAGCAGCCCTGGAGAGGGACAAGGCTACGAGCAGTACTTC. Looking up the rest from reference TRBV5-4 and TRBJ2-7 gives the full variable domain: ETGVTQSPTHLIKTRGQQVTLRCSSQSGHNTVSWYQQALGQGPQFIFQYYREEENGRGNFPPRFSGLQFPNYSSELNVNALELDDSALYLCASSPGEGQGYEQYFGPGTRLTVT.